Following are 30 T cell receptor beta chains from one sample sequenced in a study of T cells in Graves' hyperthyroidism and ophthalmopathy. Researchers amplified the TCR beta CDR3 regions from RNA transcripts. First-round RT-PCR of the TCR CDR3 relied on the HTBI primer set. TCRdb reprocessed the multiplex PCR reads via MiXCR and lists one record per CDR3 protein. The top ten clones hold about 40% of a sample with roughly 510,000 distinct CDR3 sequences, about 45% of them seen once. Sequencing input: peripheral blood or thyroid tissue (not recorded which). These TCRs come from an adult woman with Graves' disease, either hyperthyroidism or ophthalmopathy (not recorded which).

V is TRBV27 and J is TRBJ1-4; D is unclear. The CDR3 contains 12 residues. Trimming removed 5 bases from V and 8 bases from J, with 9 bases in between. The germline V gene has CDR1 MNHEY and CDR2 SMNVEV (reference sequence). The CDR3 nucleotides read TGTGCCAGCAGTGACGCCTCGGAAAAACTGTTTTTT. As protein: CASSDASEKLFF.

This clonotype was seen many times. Written as DNA, the CDR3 is TGCAGTGCTAGAGACCTATTACGGGGGGACAATCAGCCCCAGCATTTT. Amino acids: CSARDLLRGDNQPQHF. This chain connects TRBV20-1 to TRBJ1-5, with D perhaps TRBD1 (5 bases). The V gene's germline CDR1 is DFQATT and CDR2 SNEGSKA (reference sequence). Trimming left V 0 bases short and J 3 bases short, with 15 bases between. The CDR3 extends over 16 amino acids.

This clonotype occurred many times. The chain couples TRBV7-3 to TRBJ2-5; the match to TRBD2 covers 10 bases. Germline CDR1 is SGHTA and CDR2 is FQGTGA. The CDR3 runs 14 residues. The V segment lost 5 bases and the J segment 4 bases; nucleotides outside the gene matches: 4. This CDR3 is CASSRSGRTETQYF. DNA of the CDR3: TGTGCCAGCAGCCGTAGCGGGAGGACAGAGACCCAGTACTTC. The complete variable domain, with remaining parts taken from reference TRBV7-3 and TRBJ2-5, reads GAGVSQTPSNKVTEKGKYVELRCDPISGHTALYWYRQSLGQGPEFLIYFQGTGAADDSGLPNDRFFAVRPEGSVSTLKIQRTERGDSAVYLCASSRSGRTETQYFGPGTRLLVL.

This clonotype is medium-sized (0.01 to 0.1%) by share. This rearrangement joins TRBV10-3 to TRBJ1-6; D is uncertain. Trimming stripped 2 bases from V and 7 bases from J, with 3 bases between. CDR3 length equals 12 residues. Looked up from germline, CDR1 is ENHRY and CDR2 is SYGVKD. The CDR3 region has the DNA TGTGCCATCAGTGAGAGGAATTCACCCCTCCACTTT. Encoded protein: CAISERNSPLHF.

Details on this clonotype: With a much larger clone just one base away, this may be a read error. The chain combines TRBV6-6 with TRBJ1-1; a possible D gene is TRBD1 (6 bases). Germline lookup yields CDR1 MNHNY and CDR2 SVGAGI (reference sequence). The CDR3 runs to 15 residues. For the CDR3, the DNA is TGTACCAGCAGTGAACAGGAAGGGGGTCTCACTGAAGCTTTCTTT. This codes for CTSSEQEGGLTEAFF.

This clonotype was seen ten or more times. The chain uses TRBV3-1 and TRBJ2-5, with 14 nucleotides matching TRBD2. CDR1 is LGHDT and CDR2 is YNNKEL in the germline V gene (reference sequence). CDR3 size: 16 residues. After removal of 4 bases from V and 4 bases from J, the junction contained 5 bases not matched to a gene. The CDR3 spells CASSRSTSGRGETQYF. The CDR3 DNA reads TGTGCCAGCAGCCGCTCGACTAGCGGGAGGGGAGAGACCCAGTACTTC.

The genes are TRBV7-9 and TRBJ2-7; 9 bases line up with TRBD1. This CDR3 is built from 14 residues. The V and J ends lost 5 bases and 2 bases, in that order; junction bases with no gene match: 4. Germline V CDR1 and CDR2: SEHNR, FQNEAQ (reference sequence). The chain's CDR3 is CASSKGTGPYEQYF. CDR3 in DNA: TGTGCCAGCAGCAAAGGGACAGGGCCCTACGAGCAGTACTTC.

This chain links TRBV7-9 with TRBJ2-5, with 12 bases identical to TRBD2. This CDR3 spans 17 amino acids. Trimming took 1 base from V and 5 from J; bases not matched to a gene: 8. CDR1 is SEHNR and CDR2 is FQNEAQ in the germline V gene (reference sequence). The CDR3 DNA follows: TGTGCCAGCAGCTTAGATCGACTAGCGGGAGCGGGGGAGACCCAGTACTTC. Translating it yields CASSLDRLAGAGETQYF.

The V call is TRBV20-1, the J call TRBJ1-5; D might be TRBD1 (5 bases). V lost 2 bases to trimming and J lost 14 bases, with 19 bases between them. The CDR3 is made up of 13 amino acids. Germline CDR1 is DFQATT and CDR2 is SNEGSKA (reference sequence). The CDR3 nucleotides read TGCAGTGCTAGACTAGAGGGGCGGCCCTACGAGCATTTT. Its translation: CSARLEGRPYEHF.

The chain is built from TRBV20-1 and TRBJ1-1; D is unresolved. Between the trimmed V and J ends, which lost 1 base and 0 bases, there was a span of 9 bases. The V gene's germline CDR1 is DFQATT and CDR2 SNEGSKA (reference sequence). The CDR3 contains 14 residues. Here the CDR3 reads CSARGVPLNTEAFF. DNA for the CDR3: TGCAGTGCTAGAGGGGTCCCCCTGAACACTGAAGCTTTCTTT.

V usage is TRBV27 and J usage is TRBJ1-1; D is unresolved. The CDR3 is made up of 16 amino acids. Germline V gene sequence: CDR1 MNHEY, CDR2 SMNVEV (reference sequence). With 2 bases removed from V and 5 bases from J, the gap between germline ends came to 18 bases. CDR3 amino acids: CASSLNSGLGGTEAFF. In nucleotides, the CDR3 is TGTGCCAGCAGTTTAAATTCTGGTCTGGGAGGGACTGAAGCTTTCTTT.

This clonotype appeared many times. The genes are TRBV15 and TRBJ1-4; unclear D gene. Looked up from germline, CDR1 is LNHNV and CDR2 is YYDKDF (reference sequence). V gave up 1 base and J gave up 8 bases, with 11 bases separating them. The CDR3 covers 14 residues. The CDR3 DNA sequence: TGTGCCACCAGCAGAGTCCCGGTAGGGGAAAAACTGTTTTTT. It specifies CATSRVPVGEKLFF.

The chain uses TRBV19 and TRBJ2-2, with D possibly TRBD1 on 6 matching bases. Germline CDR1 reads LNHDA; CDR2 reads SQIVND (reference sequence). The CDR3 contains 13 residues. V shed 6 bases and J shed 8 bases, with 13 bases lying between them. DNA for the CDR3: TGTGCCAGTAGAGGGGACACAAAGGGGGAGCTGTTTTTT. It codes for CASRGDTKGELFF.

The rearrangement links TRBV7-2 to TRBJ1-2; D is unclear. Trimming shortened V by 4 bases and J by 7 bases, and 13 bases separated the two germline ends. The CDR3 is 13 amino acids. Germline V gene sequence: CDR1 SGHTA, CDR2 FQGNSA. The CDR3 DNA follows: TGTGCCAGCAGCTCTAGTTGGGTGATTGGCTACACCTTC. Its protein is CASSSSWVIGYTF.

The rearrangement uses TRBV5-5 and TRBJ1-2, with D possibly being TRBD1 (5 bases). Trimming shortened V by 4 bases and J by 1 base, and 17 bases separated the two germline ends. This CDR3 has 16 amino acids. CDR1 and CDR2 from the germline V gene are SGHKS and YYEKEE (reference sequence). CDR3 coding DNA: TGTGCCAGCAGCCCCATGGGCAGAGGGGTTAACTATGGCTACACCTTC. Translating it yields CASSPMGRGVNYGYTF.

The rearrangement links TRBV10-3 to TRBJ2-5; D might be TRBD1 (6 bases). This CDR3 region has 15 residues. V was trimmed by 2 bases and J by 2 bases, leaving 12 bases between them. Per the germline V gene, CDR1 is ENHRY and CDR2 is SYGVKD. The CDR3 reads CAISERGLGQETQYF. For the CDR3, the DNA is TGTGCCATCAGTGAGAGGGGGTTGGGACAAGAGACCCAGTACTTC.

The CDR3 bases are TGTGCCAGCAGACCCGGCAGGGGAGAGAGAGAGACCCAGTACTTC. The encoded protein is CASRPGRGERETQYF. The rearrangement uses TRBV12-3 or TRBV12-4 and TRBJ2-5; D might be TRBD1 (6 bases). This CDR3 has 15 amino acids. The germline V and J ends were trimmed by 6 bases and 4 bases, with 18 bases remaining between them.

The chain is built from TRBV2 and TRBJ1-5, with D unclear. CDR3 length equals 12 residues. The V and J ends lost 3 bases and 6 bases respectively, with 6 bases between them. Germline V gene data show CDR1 as SNHLY and CDR2 as FYNNEI. The chain's CDR3 is CASSDSVQPQHF. The CDR3 nucleotides read TGTGCCAGCAGTGACTCAGTTCAGCCCCAGCATTTT.

This clonotype was seen a few times. The conserved final phenylalanine or tryptophan is absent from the CDR3, which likely points to a read error. The DNA is omitted, as the CDR3 cannot be located on it reliably, and the CDR3 follows TCRdb's listing. This chain connects TRBV7-9 to TRBJ1-1; the table's D call TRBD1 went unverified against the DNA. Germline CDR1 is SEHNR and CDR2 is FQNEAQ (reference sequence). Ends included, the CDR3 has 15 residues. CDR3 loop: CASSRRGARVPTWSI.

In DNA form, the CDR3 reads TGCAGCGTCTCAAGAATCCTCAGGTCCGAGACCCAGTACTTC. This codes for CSVSRILRSETQYF. The chain is built from TRBV29-1 and TRBJ2-5; no firm D call. This CDR3 region has 14 residues. Trimming cost V 6 bases and J 5 bases, with 19 bases left between them. The V gene's germline CDR1 is SQVTM and CDR2 ANQGSEA.

This rearrangement joins TRBV7-2 to TRBJ2-5; D might be TRBD1 (6 bases). Trimming took 6 bases from V and 4 from J, leaving 18 bases between them. This CDR3 contains 15 residues. In germline, CDR1 is SGHTA, CDR2 FQGNSA. CDR3 loop: CASRPKQGFGETQYF. Written as DNA, the CDR3 is TGTGCCAGCAGACCCAAACAGGGATTCGGAGAGACCCAGTACTTC. Variable domain in full (rest from reference TRBV7-2 and TRBJ2-5): GAGVSQSPSNKVTEKGKDVELRCDPISGHTALYWYRQSLGQGLEFLIYFQGNSAPDKSGLPSDRFSAERTGGSVSTLTIQRTQQEDSAVYLCASRPKQGFGETQYFGPGTRLLVL.

V gene TRBV7-9 combines with J gene TRBJ2-5; D possibly corresponds to TRBD1 (5 bases). V was shortened by 5 bases and J by 4 bases, with 20 bases between the two germline ends. This CDR3 comprises 16 residues. Germline assignment: CDR1 SEHNR and CDR2 FQNEAQ (reference sequence). For the CDR3, the DNA is TGTGCCAGCAGCCCTAGGGGCCAGTGGTTGCGAGAGACCCAGTACTTC. Its translation is CASSPRGQWLRETQYF.

This clonotype was seen more than once but under ten times. The gene calls are TRBV4-2 and TRBJ2-2; 7 bases align to TRBD1. Per germline, CDR1 LGHNA and CDR2 YNFKEQ. The trim removed 3 bases at V and 5 bases at J, leaving 6 bases unmatched. This CDR3 has 15 residues. The CDR3 nucleotides are TGTGCCAGCAGCCAGAGGGACAGATTTACCGGGGAGCTGTTTTTT. Translation gives CASSQRDRFTGELFF.

The chain links TRBV5-1 to TRBJ2-1; 8 bases fit TRBD2. This CDR3 has 15 amino acids. V was pared by 4 bases and J by 5 bases, with 8 bases of the junction left unmatched. CDR1 is SGHRS, CDR2 YFSETQ, per germline. CDR3 coding DNA: TGCGCCAGCAGCGGGGGACGGGGACTAGACAATGAGCAGTTCTTC. Protein product: CASSGGRGLDNEQFF.

This clonotype was detected many times. The rearrangement uses TRBV5-1 and TRBJ2-7, with no clear D. V lost 0 bases and J lost 7, with 8 bases in between. The CDR3 sequence is 12 residues long. CDR1 SGHRS and CDR2 YFSETQ come from the germline V gene. In DNA form, the CDR3 reads TGCGCCAGCAGCTTGGCGAGAGAGGAGCAGTACTTC. The encoded protein is CASSLAREEQYF.

This clonotype was counted a single time. The chain recombines TRBV4-3 with TRBJ1-1; D gene uncertain. CDR1 and CDR2 (germline): LGHNA, YSLEER. The CDR3 is 16 residues long. V was clipped by 0 bases and J by 1 base, with 12 bases between them. In nucleotides, the CDR3 is TGCGCCAGCAGCCAAGACGCCCGGGTTGGGAACACTGAAGCTTTCTTT. Its translation: CASSQDARVGNTEAFF.

This chain joins TRBV20-1 and TRBJ2-3; D call uncertain. The CDR3 sequence is 14 residues long. Germline values: CDR1 DFQATT, CDR2 SNEGSKA (reference sequence). V lost 3 bases to trimming and J lost 4 bases, with 14 bases between them. In nucleotides, the CDR3 is TGCAGTGCTAGCTGGCAGCGCAGCGCAGATACGCAGTATTTT. It encodes CSASWQRSADTQYF.

On this clonotype itself: A read error may be the cause here, since a much bigger clone is one base away. The chain employs TRBV19 and TRBJ1-1; the D is unclear. Trimming pared 9 bases from V and 7 bases from J, leaving 18 bases between. This CDR3 comprises 13 residues. CDR1 is LNHDA, CDR2 SQIVND, per germline (reference sequence). The DNA of the CDR3 is TGTGCCAGCAATGAAGGCCGGTCCCGTGAAGCTTTCTTT. This encodes CASNEGRSREAFF.

This clonotype was counted at least ten times. V usage is TRBV7-2 and J usage is TRBJ1-2; a possible D gene is TRBD1 (5 bases). CDR3 length: 15 residues. Trimming took 3 bases from V and 4 from J, leaving 15 bases between them. Germline loops: CDR1 SGHTA, CDR2 FQGNSA. For the CDR3, the DNA is TGTGCCAGCAGCTTCATGCAGCGGGACGGCTATGGCTACACCTTC. This codes for CASSFMQRDGYGYTF.

There are a few counts of this clonotype. The V call is TRBV15, the J call TRBJ2-2; 9 bases are a match to TRBD2. Per the germline V gene, CDR1 is LNHNV and CDR2 is YYDKDF (reference sequence). The CDR3 totals 14 residues. Trimming at V came to 5 bases and at J to 8 bases, leaving 6 bases not matched to a gene. DNA for the CDR3: TGTGCCACCAGCGAGCGGGAGGAGACAGGGGAGCTGTTTTTT. It specifies CATSEREETGELFF. The entire variable domain, with the rest obtained from reference TRBV15 and TRBJ2-2, is as follows: DAMVIQNPRYQVTQFGKPVTLSCSQTLNHNVMYWYQQKSSQAPKLLFHYYDKDFNNEADTPDNFQSRRPNTSFCFLDIRSPGLGDTAMYLCATSEREETGELFFGEGSRLTVL.